This entry describes one TCR beta chain. This clonotype was seen repeatedly, ten times or more. What this receptor recognizes is not known. No much larger clone is present one base from it, and per-base qualities are unavailable. To prepare the library, 5' RACE was applied. Sequencing was carried out with an Illumina HiSeq 2000. Template switching added a universal primer binding site, and the final cDNA carried a unique molecular identifier that allowed TCR cDNA molecules to be counted accurately. Specific primers in the conserved constant-segment region were used to synthesize first-strand cDNA for the TCR alpha and beta chains. To control for contamination, every cDNA library was double barcoded, receiving both a SMART-Mk sample barcode and Illumina barcodes. Two successive PCR steps introduced TruSeq adapter sequences along with Illumina sample barcodes. Sequencing of the TCR alpha and beta cDNA libraries was done on the Illumina HiSeq platform using custom primers. In the source study's methods: MiGEC was used to process raw reads and extract unique molecular identifiers, and MiXCR was used to find CDR3 positions. For each individual, recombination models were inferred using an EM algorithm with the repgenHMM and IGoR tools. Shared clonotype analysis was performed with the tcR package in R, normalizing sharing by the product of cloneset sizes. To study raw recombination without the effects of thymic and clonal selection, out-of-frame nonproductive sequences were analyzed. The public sequencing data were trimmed at Q25 with fastp and processed into clonotypes with MiXCR by TCRdb, which kept only in-frame beta chains. Rows merge per CDR3 protein into single entries with the most common DNA and genes. TCRdb, not the original authors, processed these V and J calls. Present in this sample are about 890,000 distinct CDR3 sequences, around 12% of which were seen just once. The ten largest clones capture around 1.6% of the sample.

The source of the sample is a study of identical twins (TCRdb year 2016). With respect to the entire study: TCR alpha and beta repertoires from monozygotic twins, unrelated adults of various ages and cord blood were deep-sequenced to test whether fetal clonotypes persist. To rule out contamination, the twin experiments were replicated at different times with different library preparation protocols. General findings and caveats noted by the study authors: Recombination models systematically underestimated out-of-frame TCR alpha sharing in monozygotic twins but agreed with sharing between unrelated individuals. In beta out-of-frame sequences, excess twin sharing was weaker, because having fewer shared sequences lowered the signal-to-noise ratio. Invariant T cells such as MAIT and iNKT could partly confound zero-insertion analyses, though diverse VJ usage argued against this for most clonotypes. Fewer insertions were carried by abundant cord blood beta clonotypes; a weaker similar trend was observed in young adult naive repertoires, while no such trend was observed in memory repertoires. Compared with coincidental sharing between unrelated individuals, out-of-frame TCR alpha sequences shared between twins had an excess of sequences with low generation probability. Because the same donors could not be followed over many years, conclusions were based on cross-sectional statistical analysis.

All donors were healthy Caucasians. Three pairs of female monozygotic twins, all aged about 18 to 30 years, were included in the twin cohort. The RNA used for TCR libraries was isolated from peripheral blood mononuclear cells. The CDR3 starts with the cysteine, ends with the phenylalanine, and has 13 residues. Kept here is only the CDR3 DNA, which spans 39 bases and is read in frame from base 1. CDR1 and CDR2, looked up from the germline V gene, are MDHEN and SYDVKM. V gives up 6 bases and J gives up 2 bases, and the segment between their germline ends measures 8 bases. This same sample was also part of a study on yellow fever vaccine responses in identical twins. The second study's authors report: According to the authors, the vaccine-induced T cell response in identical twins seemed to be partly convergent and partly specific to each individual. In the study, vaccine-responding T cell clones were precisely tracked in identical twins.

Recombination joined TRBV28 with TRBJ1-5; there is no confident call for the D gene. Material for sequencing was PBMCs. The TCR sequence derives from a woman aged 18-29 years in good health. The CDR3 reads as follows: CASSLFGNQPQHF. Here is the DNA: TGTGCCAGCAGCCTTTTTGGCAATCAGCCCCAGCATTTT.